Shown below are 25 T cell receptor beta chains from a single sample sequenced in a study of cytomegalovirus exposure and HLA in healthy donors. 13 Jbeta primers and 60 Vbeta primers were used for the PCR. The repertoire was sequenced with immunoSEQ multiplex PCR; TCRdb's copy has only in-frame clones and lacks some. The sample contains 150,000 or so clones, 71% of which appear only once. The sample consisted of PBMCs. The receptors were sampled from a girl between 10 and 17 years old in good health and CMV-seronegative.

The chain recombines TRBV7-9 with TRBJ1-1; 8 nucleotides line up with TRBD1. The trim removed 3 bases at V and 3 bases at J, leaving 6 bases unmatched. Germline V gives CDR1 SEHNR, CDR2 FQNEAQ (reference sequence). CDR3 length: 15 residues. The CDR3 DNA reads TGTGCCAGCAGCTTGATCGGACAGGGTGACACTGAAGCTTTCTTT. It is translated as CASSLIGQGDTEAFF.

This clone was observed once. The chain couples TRBV7-8 to TRBJ2-7, with TRBD1 as a possible D gene (5 bases). Germline CDR1 is SGHVS and CDR2 is FQNEAQ. This CDR3 has 16 residues. V dropped 7 bases and J dropped 4 bases, with 23 bases sitting between them. The CDR3 sequence: CASTTAQAEKTYEQYF. CDR3 nucleotides: TGTGCCAGCACTACAGCACAGGCCGAAAAAACATACGAGCAGTACTTC.

The genes are TRBV27 and TRBJ1-1, with D uncertain. V lost 5 bases, J lost 1 base, and 14 bases lay in between. CDR3 length: 15 amino acids. Germline lookup yields CDR1 MNHEY and CDR2 SMNVEV (reference sequence). In DNA, the CDR3 is TGTGCCAGCAGTCCGCCTCGGGGATCGAACACTGAAGCTTTCTTT. This encodes CASSPPRGSNTEAFF.

V gene TRBV2 combines with J gene TRBJ2-6, with 11 bases matching TRBD1. V gave up 6 bases and J gave up 0 bases; unmatched junction bases: 4. The CDR3 covers 17 residues. Germline CDR1 SNHLY, CDR2 FYNNEI. The CDR3 nucleotides read TGTGCCAGCAGCGTGGGACAGGGGGGCTCTGGGGCCAACGTCCTGACTTTC. This translates into CASSVGQGGSGANVLTF.

The chain combines TRBV7-6 with TRBJ2-1, with TRBD2 identical over 11 bases. CDR1 and CDR2 (germline): SGHVS, FNYEAQ. The CDR3 is made up of 15 amino acids. The trim removed 5 bases at V and 3 bases at J, leaving 3 bases unmatched. This CDR3 is CASSPLAGVYNEQFF. CDR3 coding DNA: TGTGCCAGCAGCCCACTAGCGGGGGTCTACAATGAGCAGTTCTTC.

This rearrangement joins TRBV25-1 to TRBJ1-1; 10 bases are a match to TRBD1. The V gene end was trimmed by 9 bases and the J gene end by 5 bases; junction bases not matched to a gene: 15. Germline V lookup: CDR1 MGHDK, CDR2 SYGVNS. The CDR3 runs to 16 residues. The CDR3 sequence is CARSPGQGSPGTEAFF. CDR3 nucleotides: TGTGCCAGGTCACCGGGACAGGGGTCTCCGGGTACTGAAGCTTTCTTT.

The rearrangement links TRBV4-1 to TRBJ2-5; a weak D match, TRBD2 (5 bases). This CDR3 has 14 amino acids. The V gene's germline CDR1 is MGHRA and CDR2 YSYEKL. The V end lost 6 bases, the J end lost 6 bases, and 17 bases lay between the germline ends. DNA for the CDR3: TGCGCCAGCAGACCCGGACCGGGGTCAAAGACCCAGTACTTC. It encodes CASRPGPGSKTQYF.

This clone was seen a handful of times. V and J are TRBV5-5 and TRBJ1-1, with D perhaps TRBD1 (5 bases). V lost 5 bases, J lost 5 bases, and 13 bases lay in between. The CDR3 is made up of 13 amino acids. In germline, CDR1 is SGHKS, CDR2 YYEKEE (reference sequence). The CDR3 is CASRTWQGTEAFF. The CDR3, as DNA: TGTGCCAGCAGAACCTGGCAGGGTACTGAAGCTTTCTTT.

The V and J genes are TRBV30 and TRBJ2-5, with 10 bases identical to TRBD1. V lost 0 bases, J lost 5 bases, and 6 bases stayed unmatched. CDR1 and CDR2 (germline): GTSNPN, SVGIG (reference sequence). This CDR3 spans 15 amino acids. The CDR3 reads CAWSVLGDRGETQYF. The CDR3 DNA reads TGTGCCTGGAGTGTACTGGGGGACAGGGGTGAGACCCAGTACTTC.

This clone was seen only a few times. The chain carries TRBV2 and TRBJ1-1; D remains ambiguous. Germline V gene data show CDR1 as SNHLY and CDR2 as FYNNEI. The CDR3 runs to 12 residues. Trimming took off 6 bases at V and 1 base at J, with 6 bases between the two ends. The CDR3 is CASRYGNTEAFF. CDR3 nucleotide sequence: TGTGCCAGCAGGTACGGGAACACTGAAGCTTTCTTT. The whole variable domain, filled in from reference TRBV2 and TRBJ1-1, reads EPEVTQTPSHQVTQMGQEVILRCVPISNHLYFYWYRQILGQKVEFLVSFYNNEISEKSEIFDDQFSVERPDGSNFTLKIRSTKLEDSAMYFCASRYGNTEAFFGQGTRLTVV.

V gene TRBV7-9 combines with J gene TRBJ2-3; D is undetermined. V was clipped by 3 bases and J by 3 bases, with 16 bases between them. The CDR3 is made up of 16 amino acids. Germline CDR1 is SEHNR and CDR2 is FQNEAQ (reference sequence). The CDR3 DNA reads TGTGCCAGCAGCTTTGGATCAGGCTCTCGGACAGATACGCAGTATTTT. Residues: CASSFGSGSRTDTQYF.

This clone was seen a handful of times. This chain uses TRBV10-2 with TRBJ2-5; D might be TRBD2 (5 bases). V shed 2 bases and J shed 7 bases, with 14 bases lying between them. From germline, CDR1 is WSHSY and CDR2 SAAADI. The CDR3 has 14 amino acids. The CDR3 DNA reads TGCGCCAGCAGTGAGCCCATAGCGATGGGGACCCAGTACTTC. This translates into CASSEPIAMGTQYF.

The J gene is TRBJ1-1, the V gene TRBV5-1; 8 bases are a match to TRBD1. V was clipped by 5 bases and J by 2 bases; unmatched bases: 2. This CDR3 comprises 13 residues. Per germline, CDR1 SGHRS and CDR2 YFSETQ. Here the CDR3 DNA reads TGCGCCAGCAGGGGACAGGCCAACACTGAAGCTTTCTTT. Translation gives CASRGQANTEAFF.

The chain links TRBV5-6 to TRBJ1-1, with D unresolved. The CDR3 loop spans 12 amino acids. Looked up from germline, CDR1 is SGHDT and CDR2 is YYEEEE. Trimming stripped 5 bases from V and 2 bases from J, with 7 bases between. CDR3 nucleotide sequence: TGTGCCAGCAGGTGGGCTAACACTGAAGCTTTCTTT. Protein: CASRWANTEAFF.

V is TRBV6-1 and J is TRBJ2-3; 10 bases map to TRBD2. From germline, CDR1 is MNHNS and CDR2 SASEGT. Germline trimming cut 3 bases from V and 3 bases from J; bases unmatched to any gene: 9. The CDR3 has 17 residues. The CDR3, as DNA: TGTGCCAGCAGTGATCTAGCGGGGGCGCCGGGGACAGATACGCAGTATTTT. It encodes CASSDLAGAPGTDTQYF.

J is TRBJ1-2 and V is TRBV5-1, with D uncertain. CDR3 length equals 13 residues. In germline, CDR1 is SGHRS, CDR2 YFSETQ. Trimming took 0 bases from V and 5 from J, leaving 8 bases between them. CDR3 region: CASSLESRYGYTF. CDR3 nucleotides: TGCGCCAGCAGCTTGGAATCCAGATATGGCTACACCTTC.

The chain recombines TRBV5-1 with TRBJ2-5, with 7 bases matching TRBD2. This CDR3 contains 14 residues. Looked up from germline, CDR1 is SGHRS and CDR2 is YFSETQ. V shed 4 bases, J shed 5 bases, and the junction held 8 bases outside the gene matches. The CDR3 coding sequence is TGCGCCAGCAGCACTGGACTAGTCGGCGAGACCCAGTACTTC. This translates into CASSTGLVGETQYF.

The rearrangement uses TRBV6-5 and TRBJ1-2; D is possibly TRBD1 (6 bases). The germline V gene has CDR1 MNHEY and CDR2 SVGAGI. With 2 bases removed from V and 2 bases from J, the gap between germline ends came to 6 bases. This CDR3 is built from 13 residues. In DNA form, the CDR3 reads TGTGCCAGCAGTTACGGGGGCAACTATGGCTACACCTTC. It encodes CASSYGGNYGYTF.

The count of this clone is one. The chain links TRBV10-3 to TRBJ2-5, with 9 bases matching TRBD2. The CDR3 is 13 residues long. Unmatched junction bases numbered 0, after V lost 5 bases and J lost 2 bases. Germline V gives CDR1 ENHRY, CDR2 SYGVKD. The CDR3: CAISLAGQETQYF. The CDR3 bases are TGTGCCATCAGTCTAGCGGGACAAGAGACCCAGTACTTC.

The chain couples TRBV6-1 to TRBJ1-5; no clear D. The CDR3 sequence is 12 residues long. Germline CDR1 reads MNHNS; CDR2 reads SASEGT. V lost 3 bases to trimming and J lost 8 bases, with 8 bases between them. The CDR3 sequence: CASSDAVEPQHF. The DNA for the CDR3 is TGTGCCAGCAGTGACGCGGTGGAGCCCCAGCATTTT.

The chain links TRBV4-2 to TRBJ1-2, with 8 positions matching TRBD1. CDR3 length equals 16 residues. V lost 0 bases, J lost 6 bases, and 9 bases stayed unmatched. Germline values: CDR1 LGHNA, CDR2 YNFKEQ. The CDR3 sequence is CASSQEGTGFSHGYTF. The CDR3 DNA reads TGTGCCAGCAGCCAAGAAGGGACAGGCTTTTCCCATGGCTACACCTTC.

The table lists this clone with a few counts. The chain joins TRBV6-1 to TRBJ1-1; D is uncertain. Germline V CDR1 and CDR2: MNHNS, SASEGT. V lost 2 bases to trimming and J lost 4 bases, with 5 bases between them. This CDR3 has 12 residues. DNA of the CDR3: TGTGCCAGCAGTGAAACGGTCACTGAAGCTTTCTTT. It specifies CASSETVTEAFF.

V gene TRBV6-6 combines with J gene TRBJ1-1; 7 bases fit TRBD1. The CDR3 sequence is 14 residues long. Germline V lookup: CDR1 MNHNY, CDR2 SVGAGI (reference sequence). V shed 4 bases and J 4 bases; nucleotides not matched to a gene: 6. The chain's CDR3 is CASSSQGESTEAFF. In nucleotides, the CDR3 is TGTGCCAGCAGTTCTCAGGGGGAGAGCACTGAAGCTTTCTTT.

The V gene is TRBV18, the J gene TRBJ2-7, with 7 nucleotides matching TRBD2. Germline CDR1 KGHSH, CDR2 LQKENI. CDR3 size: 14 residues. Trimming at V came to 2 bases and at J to 0 bases, leaving 1 base not matched to a gene. The DNA of the CDR3 is TGTGCCAGCTCACCAAGCGGGGACTCCTACGAGCAGTACTTC. This codes for CASSPSGDSYEQYF.

This rearrangement joins TRBV5-1 to TRBJ2-3; 7 bases are a match to TRBD1. The germline V gene has CDR1 SGHRS and CDR2 YFSETQ. The CDR3 sequence is 14 residues long. J was trimmed by 3 bases and V by 4 bases; bases with no gene match: 5. This CDR3 reads CASSVYRGTDTQYF. As DNA, the CDR3 is TGCGCCAGCAGCGTGTACAGGGGAACAGATACGCAGTATTTT.